The sequence of this TCR beta chain was determined in a study of STAT5B mutations in CD4+ large granular lymphocyte leukemia. CDR1 and CDR2 from the germline V gene are SGHNT and YYREEE (reference sequence). CDR3 length: 16 amino acids. Trimming removed 4 bases from V and 2 bases from J; junction bases left unmatched: 11. Profiled with immunoSEQ multiplex PCR; TCRdb holds only in-frame clones, not every one. The repertoire holds some 32,000 clones, around 74% seen once, with 1.1% in the top ten. The specimen was CD4+ T cells from blood buffy coats. The TCR comes from a human donor in good health. This chain uses TRBV5-4 with TRBJ2-5; the match to TRBD1 covers 7 bases. The CDR3 bases are TGTGCCAGCAGCGGTCCGGGACAGACCCTACAAGAGACCCAGTACTTC. Residues: CASSGPGQTLQETQYF.